The T cell receptor (beta chain) under discussion was sequenced for a study of T cell responses to AZD1222 COVID-19 vaccine. Broader study findings: After two AZD1222 doses, spike-specific TCR breadth and depth rose versus day 0.

Comment on this clone: The antigen is not known.

Sequencing used immunoSEQ multiplex PCR; TCRdb keeps in-frame clones, though not all of them. Altogether 120,000 to 150,000 clones are present, more than 70% being singletons, with the ten largest covering less than 6%. The V gene lost 4 bases and the J gene lost 1 base, with 23 bases spanning the gap. CDR3 length: 19 residues. Germline CDR1 is SQVTM and CDR2 is ANQGSEA. J is TRBJ2-6 and V is TRBV29-1; D remains unclear. The clonotype was recovered from an adult who received the AZD1222 COVID-19 vaccine. Source: peripheral blood, taken 28 days after the second AZD1222 dose. The CDR3 DNA is TGCAGCGTTGTGATACAGCCAAACTCCTTCCTTTCTGGGGCCAACGTCCTGACTTTC. Its translation: CSVVIQPNSFLSGANVLTF.